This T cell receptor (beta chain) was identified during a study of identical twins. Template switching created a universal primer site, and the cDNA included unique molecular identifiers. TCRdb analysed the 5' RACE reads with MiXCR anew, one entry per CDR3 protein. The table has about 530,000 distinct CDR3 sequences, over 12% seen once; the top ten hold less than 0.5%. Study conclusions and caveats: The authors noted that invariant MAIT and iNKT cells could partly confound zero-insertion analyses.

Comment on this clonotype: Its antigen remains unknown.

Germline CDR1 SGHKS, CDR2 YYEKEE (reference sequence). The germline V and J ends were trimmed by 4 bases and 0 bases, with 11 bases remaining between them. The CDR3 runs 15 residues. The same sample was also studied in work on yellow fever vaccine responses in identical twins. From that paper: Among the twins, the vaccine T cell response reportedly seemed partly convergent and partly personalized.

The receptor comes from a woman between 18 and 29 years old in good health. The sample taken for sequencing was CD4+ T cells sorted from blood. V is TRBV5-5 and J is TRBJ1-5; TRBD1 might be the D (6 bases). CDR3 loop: CASSPGQYSNQPQHF. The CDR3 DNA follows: TGTGCCAGCAGCCCGGGACAATATAGCAATCAGCCCCAGCATTTT.